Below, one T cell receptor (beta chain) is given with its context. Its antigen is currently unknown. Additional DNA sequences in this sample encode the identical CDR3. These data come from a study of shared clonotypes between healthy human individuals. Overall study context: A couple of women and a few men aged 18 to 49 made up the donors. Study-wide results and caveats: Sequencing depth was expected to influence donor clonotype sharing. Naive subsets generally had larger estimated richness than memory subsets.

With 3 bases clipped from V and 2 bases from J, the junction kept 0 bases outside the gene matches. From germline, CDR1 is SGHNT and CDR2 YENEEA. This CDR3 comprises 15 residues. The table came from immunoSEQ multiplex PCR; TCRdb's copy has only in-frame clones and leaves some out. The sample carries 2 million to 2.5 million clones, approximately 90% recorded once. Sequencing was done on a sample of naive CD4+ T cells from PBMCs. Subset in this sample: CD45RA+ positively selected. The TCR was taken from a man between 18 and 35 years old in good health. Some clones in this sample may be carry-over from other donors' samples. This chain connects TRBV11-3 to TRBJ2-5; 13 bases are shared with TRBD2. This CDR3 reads CASSLGLAGQETQYF. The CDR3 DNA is TGTGCCAGCAGCTTGGGACTAGCGGGGCAAGAGACCCAGTACTTC. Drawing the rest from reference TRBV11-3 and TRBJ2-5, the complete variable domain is EAGVVQSPRYKIIEKKQPVAFWCNPISGHNTLYWYLQNLGQGPELLIRYENEEAVDDSQLPKDRFSAERLKGVDSTLKIQPAELGDSAVYLCASSLGLAGQETQYFGPGTRLLVL.